The 16 T cell receptor beta chains reported below all come from one sample, sequenced in a study of blood T cell repertoires in COVID-19 (dated by TCRdb to between 2020 and 2021). Libraries came from the immunoSEQ multiplex PCR assay. TCRdb provides this immuneACCESS table in a form limited to in-frame rearrangements. Some clones are lacking; in checked studies, under half of them reflect an unresolved V gene, and why the rest are absent is not known. Counted in this sample were about 63,000 clones; 87% of them appeared once. The top ten hold approximately 20% of the sample. Sequencing was performed on peripheral blood. These receptors came from a woman of 80 years or more with acute or convalescent COVID-19.

V gene TRBV2 combines with J gene TRBJ1-5; no clear D gene. The CDR3 covers 14 residues. V was clipped by 6 bases and J by 1 base, with 10 bases between them. In germline, CDR1 is SNHLY, CDR2 FYNNEI. Written as DNA, the CDR3 is TGTGCCAGCAGGAGGCAATTCAGCAATCAGCCCCAGCATTTT. Protein product: CASRRQFSNQPQHF.

The V call is TRBV11-2, the J call TRBJ1-2, with D possibly matching TRBD1 (6 bases). CDR1 SGHAT and CDR2 FQNNGV come from the germline V gene. Trimming pared 2 bases from V and 4 bases from J, leaving 8 bases between. This CDR3 spans 13 amino acids. CDR3 residues: CASSLTGTYGYTF. In DNA, the CDR3 is TGTGCCAGCAGCTTAACAGGGACCTATGGCTACACCTTC.

The chain combines TRBV5-6 with TRBJ2-7, with D possibly TRBD2 on 6 matching bases. Germline V gene lookup returns CDR1 SGHDT and CDR2 YYEEEE. CDR3 length equals 14 residues. The ends were cut back, 1 base at V and 3 bases at J, with 11 bases in the middle. The CDR3 DNA follows: TGTGCCAGCAGCTTGCGGGGGACCCACTACGAGCAGTACTTC. The encoded protein is CASSLRGTHYEQYF.

The chain recombines TRBV5-5 with TRBJ2-7; no clear D gene. The CDR3 covers 13 residues. CDR1 is SGHKS and CDR2 is YYEKEE in the germline V gene (reference sequence). Trimming took 0 bases from V and 0 from J, leaving 4 bases between them. CDR3 residues: CASSLAYSYEQYF. The CDR3 coding sequence is TGTGCCAGCAGCTTGGCTTACTCCTACGAGCAGTACTTC.

J is TRBJ2-1 and V is TRBV4-2, with 12 bases fitting TRBD2. V shed 1 base and J 7 bases; nucleotides not matched to a gene: 5. Germline assignment: CDR1 LGHNA and CDR2 YNFKEQ. The CDR3 sequence is 16 residues long. The CDR3 DNA reads TGTGCCAGCAGCCAAGGCGGACTAGCGGGGCGTAATGAGCAGTTCTTC. Protein: CASSQGGLAGRNEQFF.

V usage is TRBV7-9 and J usage is TRBJ1-3, with D possibly TRBD1 on 5 matching bases. The CDR3 runs 15 residues. Germline loops: CDR1 SEHNR, CDR2 FQNEAQ (reference sequence). Trimming pared 2 bases from V and 2 bases from J, leaving 10 bases between. The CDR3 here is CASSLSGDPGNTIYF. In DNA, the CDR3 is TGTGCCAGCAGCTTATCGGGGGACCCTGGAAACACCATATATTTT.

The rearrangement links TRBV27 to TRBJ2-7; D might be TRBD1 (6 bases). The CDR3 is made up of 14 amino acids. The germline V and J ends were trimmed by 5 bases and 2 bases, with 13 bases remaining between them. Germline V gene sequence: CDR1 MNHEY, CDR2 SMNVEV (reference sequence). CDR3 DNA: TGTGCCAGCAGTCCGGTGGCAGGGGCCTACGAGCAGTACTTC. It translates to CASSPVAGAYEQYF.

This sequence joins TRBV4-3 and TRBJ2-1, with D possibly being TRBD1 (5 bases). Germline-derived CDR1 and CDR2 are LGHNA and YSLEER. The ends were cut back, 2 bases at V and 5 bases at J, with 7 bases in the middle. There are 13 residues in the CDR3. CDR3 protein: CASSQPGNNEQFF. In nucleotides, the CDR3 is TGCGCCAGCAGCCAACCAGGGAACAATGAGCAGTTCTTC.

This chain joins TRBV6-5 and TRBJ1-2; perhaps TRBD1 as D (5 bases). Trimming took 6 bases from V and 5 from J, leaving 16 bases between them. The CDR3 contains 14 residues. Germline V gene lookup returns CDR1 MNHEY and CDR2 SVGAGI. The CDR3 DNA is TGTGCCAGCAGCCCATTTTATGGGGCTTATGGCTACACCTTC. Protein product: CASSPFYGAYGYTF.

The V gene is TRBV19, the J gene TRBJ2-2, with 7 bases aligning to TRBD1. Looked up from germline, CDR1 is LNHDA and CDR2 is SQIVND (reference sequence). The length of the CDR3 is 16 residues. Germline trimming cut 6 bases from V and 4 bases from J; bases unmatched to any gene: 11. Here the CDR3 reads CASSRWTGLSTGELFF. The DNA for the CDR3 is TGTGCCAGTAGCCGTTGGACAGGCCTAAGCACCGGGGAGCTGTTTTTT.

The chain carries TRBV2 and TRBJ1-2, with 12 bases matching TRBD1. Germline V gives CDR1 SNHLY, CDR2 FYNNEI. The CDR3 totals 15 residues. Trimming took 4 bases from V and 9 from J; bases not matched to a gene: 9. The chain's CDR3 is CASSGMGQGANRYTF. CDR3 nucleotide sequence: TGTGCCAGCAGTGGGATGGGACAGGGGGCAAATCGCTACACCTTC.

This clone turned up a few times. The rearrangement uses TRBV3-1 (or the pseudogene TRBV3-2) and TRBJ2-5, with 16 bases aligning to TRBD2. The CDR3 length is 15 residues. Unmatched junction bases numbered 1, after V lost 4 bases and J lost 5 bases. Germline V gives CDR1 LGHDT, CDR2 YNNKEL (reference sequence). CDR3 bases: TGTGCCAGCAGCCCGGGACTAGCGGGAGGGGAGACCCAGTACTTC. Translated: CASSPGLAGGETQYF.

CDR3 sequence: CASSLDGPGGTRGNRYEQYF. CDR3 nucleotides: TGTGCCAGCAGCTTAGATGGTCCTGGCGGGACCAGGGGGAACCGTTACGAGCAGTACTTC. The V gene is TRBV11-2, the J gene TRBJ2-7; D possibly corresponds to TRBD1 (7 bases). Germline assignment: CDR1 SGHAT and CDR2 FQNNGV. V gave up 0 bases and J gave up 4 bases, with 28 bases separating them. The CDR3 contains 20 residues.

CDR3 residues: CASSVQRGAQETQYF. In DNA form, the CDR3 reads TGTGCCAGCAGCGTCCAGCGGGGGGCACAAGAGACCCAGTACTTC. V usage is TRBV3-1 (or the pseudogene TRBV3-2) and J usage is TRBJ2-5; 9 positions match TRBD2. This CDR3 spans 15 amino acids. V shed 5 bases and J 2 bases; nucleotides not matched to a gene: 6. CDR1 and CDR2 (germline): LGHDT, YNNKEL (reference sequence).

The chain links TRBV6-5 to TRBJ1-2; D is possibly TRBD1 (6 bases). Trimming removed 2 bases at V and 7 bases at J, with 14 bases between. This CDR3 is built from 14 residues. Germline V CDR1 and CDR2: MNHEY, SVGAGI. The chain's CDR3 is CASSYGGAQGGYTF. CDR3 in DNA: TGTGCCAGCAGTTACGGGGGGGCCCAGGGTGGCTACACCTTC.

V is TRBV5-1 and J is TRBJ1-5; TRBD1 might be the D (6 bases). The CDR3 is made up of 14 amino acids. V lost 4 bases and J 3 bases, leaving 11 bases between the germline ends. Germline V gives CDR1 SGHRS, CDR2 YFSETQ. The DNA for the CDR3 is TGCGCCAGCAGCGTAGGGACAAACAATCAGCCCCAGCATTTT. Translated: CASSVGTNNQPQHF.